This paragraph covers one T cell receptor beta chain sequence. The source of the sample is a study of blood T cell repertoires in COVID-19. Study in general: The origin of the acute and convalescent COVID-19 samples was the United States, Italy and Spain. T cells, B-cell-depleted T cells, or PBMCs provided the cDNA or gDNA that served as material.

The CDR3 has 11 amino acids. V lost 6 bases and J lost 5, with 7 bases in between. Source study methods: Nucleated cell number was recorded as an estimate derived from reference gene primer amplification. Method: immunoSEQ multiplex PCR; TCRdb's copy keeps in-frame clones and lacks some. V, J and clone size are taken as reported in that table, and D and trimming were inferred from the DNA itself. The sample records over 90,000 clones, more than 80% being singletons. V is TRBV12-3 or TRBV12-4 and J is TRBJ1-1; unclear D gene. The receptor comes from a woman aged 55 to 70 with acute or convalescent COVID-19. The material sequenced was peripheral blood. In nucleotides, the CDR3 is TGTGCCAGCAGGTTTAGTACTGAAGCTTTCTTT. This encodes CASRFSTEAFF.